These 18 T cell receptor beta chains came from one sample sequenced in a study of T cell changes during pregnancy in multiple sclerosis. The assay was immunoSEQ multiplex PCR, and TCRdb's table has in-frame clones only and misses some. The table lists around 67,000 clones, about 90% of them singletons. The sequencing used peripheral blood, collected after pregnancy. These receptors were obtained from a female donor in good health, enrolled as a control in a pregnancy study.

The chain links TRBV25-1 to TRBJ1-4, with 9 bases lining up with TRBD1. J gave up 7 bases and V 3 bases, and 6 bases lay outside the gene matches. The V gene's germline CDR1 is MGHDK and CDR2 SYGVNS. CDR3 length: 15 residues. The CDR3 region has the DNA TGTGCCAGCAGTGACTACGGGACAGGGATTGAAAAACTGTTTTTT. The encoded protein is CASSDYGTGIEKLFF. The whole variable domain, remainder taken from reference TRBV25-1 and TRBJ1-4, is EADIYQTPRYLVIGTGKKITLECSQTMGHDKMYWYQQDPGMELHLIHYSYGVNSTEKGDLSSESTVSRIRTEHFPLTLESARPSHTSQYLCASSDYGTGIEKLFFGSGTQLSVL.

This chain uses TRBV10-1 with TRBJ2-1; 10 bases align to TRBD2. Germline V gene data show CDR1 as WNHNN and CDR2 as SYGVQD (reference sequence). The length of the CDR3 is 14 residues. Trimming took 4 bases from V and 6 from J; bases not matched to a gene: 3. The DNA for the CDR3 is TGCGCCAGCAGTGTACTAGCGGGGAGCAATGAGCAGTTCTTC. Residues: CASSVLAGSNEQFF.

The V and J genes are TRBV9 and TRBJ1-5, with D unclear. From germline, CDR1 is SGDLS and CDR2 YYNGEE. V was pared by 2 bases and J by 0 bases, with 12 bases between. CDR3 length: 16 amino acids. In DNA form, the CDR3 reads TGTGCCAGCAGCGTTGGAGGAGTTTATAGCAATCAGCCCCAGCATTTT. It codes for CASSVGGVYSNQPQHF.

In this sample, this clone turned up once. The rearrangement links TRBV5-5 to TRBJ2-7, with a weak D call TRBD2 (5 bases). Per the germline V gene, CDR1 is SGHKS and CDR2 is YYEKEE (reference sequence). V was clipped by 4 bases and J by 3 bases, with 14 bases between them. CDR3 length equals 14 residues. DNA of the CDR3: TGTGCCAGCAGCCTTGACTATACAGACTACGAGCAGTACTTC. Protein product: CASSLDYTDYEQYF.

This chain joins TRBV6-4 and TRBJ1-2, with 8 bases that match TRBD1. V shed 4 bases, J shed 11 bases, and the junction held 3 bases outside the gene matches. The CDR3 is 11 amino acids. From germline, CDR1 is MRHNA and CDR2 SNTAGT. The CDR3 nucleotides are TGTGCCAGCAGTGCAGGACAGGGTTACACCTTC. Translated, it gives CASSAGQGYTF.

The rearrangement uses TRBV7-2 and TRBJ1-5; 7 bases fit TRBD1. Per the germline V gene, CDR1 is SGHTA and CDR2 is FQGNSA. Trimming took 1 base from V and 4 from J; bases not matched to a gene: 4. The CDR3 spans 15 residues. CDR3 residues: CASSLDRGGNQPQHF. The CDR3 region has the DNA TGTGCCAGCAGCTTAGACAGGGGCGGAAATCAGCCCCAGCATTTT. Full variable domain (missing parts from reference TRBV7-2 and TRBJ1-5): GAGVSQSPSNKVTEKGKDVELRCDPISGHTALYWYRQSLGQGLEFLIYFQGNSAPDKSGLPSDRFSAERTGGSVSTLTIQRTQQEDSAVYLCASSLDRGGNQPQHFGDGTRLSIL.

This chain links TRBV15 with TRBJ2-2, with 7 bases that match TRBD2. Germline V gives CDR1 LNHNV, CDR2 YYDKDF (reference sequence). Losses at the gene ends were 0 bases for V and 1 base for J; bases not matched to a gene: 5. The CDR3 totals 17 residues. CDR3 loop: CATSRELSSGNTGELFF. CDR3 in DNA: TGTGCCACCAGCAGAGAGTTGTCTAGCGGGAACACCGGGGAGCTGTTTTTT.

The chain uses TRBV6-4 and TRBJ1-5; no definite D call. The V and J ends lost 6 bases and 0 bases respectively, with 9 bases between them. Germline V gives CDR1 MRHNA, CDR2 SNTAGT. The CDR3 spans 14 residues. In nucleotides, the CDR3 is TGTGCCAGCAGCGAACAGATTAGCAATCAGCCCCAGCATTTT. Amino acid sequence: CASSEQISNQPQHF.

The V and J genes are TRBV27 and TRBJ1-2; D is perhaps TRBD1 (6 bases). The V gene lost 5 bases and the J gene lost 4 bases, with 14 bases spanning the gap. The CDR3 extends over 14 amino acids. CDR1 and CDR2 (germline): MNHEY, SMNVEV (reference sequence). The CDR3: CASSPPGGAYGYTF. CDR3 bases: TGTGCCAGCAGTCCCCCCGGGGGGGCCTATGGCTACACCTTC.

The V call is TRBV5-6, the J call TRBJ1-5; D gene unclear. The V gene's germline CDR1 is SGHDT and CDR2 YYEEEE. V gave up 3 bases and J gave up 5 bases, with 9 bases separating them. The CDR3 has 13 amino acids. CDR3 sequence: CASSSGRDQPQHF. The CDR3 nucleotides are TGTGCCAGCAGCTCCGGGAGGGATCAGCCCCAGCATTTT.

This clone was counted only a few times. The chain is built from TRBV19 and TRBJ1-6; no reliable D call. Germline values: CDR1 LNHDA, CDR2 SQIVND (reference sequence). The CDR3 covers 15 residues. The V end was cut by 5 bases, the J end by 7 bases, with 15 bases between. The CDR3 reads CASSRVGSTNSPLHF. CDR3 DNA sequence: TGTGCCAGTAGTCGCGTTGGGAGCACAAATTCACCCCTCCACTTT.

J is TRBJ2-7 and V is TRBV6-4; D unclear. V shed 0 bases and J shed 0 bases, with 24 bases lying between them. The germline CDR1 and CDR2 sequences are MRHNA and SNTAGT. The CDR3 covers 20 residues. The CDR3: CASSDSTHHITPQISYEQYF. DNA of the CDR3: TGTGCCAGCAGTGACTCGACCCACCACATCACCCCACAGATCTCCTACGAGCAGTACTTC.

This clone has just a few counts. V and J are TRBV9 and TRBJ2-2; D might be TRBD2 (6 bases). Trimming stripped 0 bases from V and 5 bases from J, with 8 bases between. Germline V gene lookup returns CDR1 SGDLS and CDR2 YYNGEE. The CDR3 runs to 14 residues. This CDR3 is CASSVGRGTGELFF. CDR3 sequence (DNA): TGTGCCAGCAGCGTAGGTCGGGGGACCGGGGAGCTGTTTTTT. Full variable domain (rest looked up from reference TRBV9 and TRBJ2-2): DSGVTQTPKHLITATGQRVTLRCSPRSGDLSVYWYQQSLDQGLQFLIQYYNGEERAKGNILERFSAQQFPDLHSELNLSSLELGDSALYFCASSVGRGTGELFFGEGSRLTVL.

The chain uses TRBV11-3 and TRBJ2-7; 9 nucleotides align to TRBD2. V lost 0 bases, J lost 3 bases, and 9 bases stayed unmatched. The CDR3 runs 17 residues. From germline, CDR1 is SGHNT and CDR2 YENEEA. The CDR3 protein is CASSLEGTLAGLYEQYF. Written as DNA, the CDR3 is TGTGCCAGCAGCTTAGAGGGAACGCTAGCGGGACTCTACGAGCAGTACTTC.

The chain recombines TRBV6-5 with TRBJ2-1; TRBD2 matches at 10 bases. CDR3 size: 15 residues. Germline V CDR1 and CDR2: MNHEY, SVGAGI. The trim removed 6 bases at V and 7 bases at J, leaving 9 bases unmatched. The chain's CDR3 is CASSLDGLADNEQFF. The CDR3 DNA reads as TGTGCCAGCAGCCTTGACGGACTAGCGGATAATGAGCAGTTCTTC.

The chain recombines TRBV29-1 with TRBJ2-1; TRBD2 agrees at 8 bases. The trim removed 8 bases at V and 0 bases at J, leaving 6 bases unmatched. The CDR3 is 14 amino acids. Germline V CDR1 and CDR2: SQVTM, ANQGSEA. CDR3 amino acids: CSSLAGLSYNEQFF. CDR3 bases: TGCAGCTCCTTAGCGGGGCTCTCCTACAATGAGCAGTTCTTC.

The chain joins TRBV2 to TRBJ1-1; TRBD1 might be the D (5 bases). This CDR3 is 14 amino acids long. The germline V and J ends were trimmed by 5 bases and 6 bases, with 16 bases remaining between them. Per germline, CDR1 SNHLY and CDR2 FYNNEI. The CDR3 spells CASSSPGGVSEAFF. Written as DNA, the CDR3 is TGTGCCAGCAGTTCCCCCGGGGGGGTGTCTGAAGCTTTCTTT. Drawing the rest from reference TRBV2 and TRBJ1-1, the complete variable domain is EPEVTQTPSHQVTQMGQEVILRCVPISNHLYFYWYRQILGQKVEFLVSFYNNEISEKSEIFDDQFSVERPDGSNFTLKIRSTKLEDSAMYFCASSSPGGVSEAFFGQGTRLTVV.

The CDR3, as DNA: TGTGCCAGCAGCTTAGTCAGGGGGCATTCTGGAAACACCATATATTTT. It codes for CASSLVRGHSGNTIYF. The chain carries TRBV7-2 and TRBJ1-3, with TRBD1 identical over 8 bases. The CDR3 covers 16 residues. V lost 1 base and J lost 1; bases outside the gene matches: 3. From germline, CDR1 is SGHTA and CDR2 FQGNSA.